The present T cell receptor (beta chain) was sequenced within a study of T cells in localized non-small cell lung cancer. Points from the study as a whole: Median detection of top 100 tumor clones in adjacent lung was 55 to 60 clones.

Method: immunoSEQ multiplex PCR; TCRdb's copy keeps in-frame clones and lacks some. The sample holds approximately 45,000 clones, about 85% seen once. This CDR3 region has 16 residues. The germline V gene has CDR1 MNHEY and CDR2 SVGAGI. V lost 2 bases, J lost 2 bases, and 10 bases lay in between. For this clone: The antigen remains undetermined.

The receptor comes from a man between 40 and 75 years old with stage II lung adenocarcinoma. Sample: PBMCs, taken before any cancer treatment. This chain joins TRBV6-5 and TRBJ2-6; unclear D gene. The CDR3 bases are TGTGCCAGCAGTTACGGTCAAGGAGCTGGGGCCAACGTCCTGACTTTC. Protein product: CASSYGQGAGANVLTF.